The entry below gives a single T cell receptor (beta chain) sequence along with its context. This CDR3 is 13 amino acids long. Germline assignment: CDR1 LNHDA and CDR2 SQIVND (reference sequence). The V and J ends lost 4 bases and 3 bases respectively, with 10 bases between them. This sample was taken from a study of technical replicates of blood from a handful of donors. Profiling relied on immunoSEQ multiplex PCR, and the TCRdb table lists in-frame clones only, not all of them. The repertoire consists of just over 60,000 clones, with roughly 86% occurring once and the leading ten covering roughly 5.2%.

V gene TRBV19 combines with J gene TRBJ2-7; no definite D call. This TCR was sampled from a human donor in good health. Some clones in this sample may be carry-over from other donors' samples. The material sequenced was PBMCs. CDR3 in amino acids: CASSRESHYEQYF. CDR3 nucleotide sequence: TGTGCCAGTAGTAGAGAGTCCCACTACGAGCAGTACTTC.